This T cell receptor (beta chain) is drawn from a study of T-cell memory formation after mild COVID-19. A word on this clonotype: Its matching antigen is unknown.

Using its own MiXCR run on the 5' RACE reads, TCRdb lists one record per CDR3 protein. The sample yields more than 350,000 distinct CDR3 sequences, under 25% seen once. Study outcomes and limitations: The finding that pre-infection memory included some responding clones suggested that cross-reactive memory joined. A second wave expanding day 15 to 37 was CD4+-biased; contracting clones were balanced.

Per germline, CDR1 SGDLS and CDR2 YYNGEE. With 4 bases clipped from V and 4 bases from J, the junction kept 9 bases outside the gene matches. The CDR3 consists of 15 residues. Sequencing input: PBMCs or a T cell subset sorted from them (not recorded which). J is TRBJ1-2 and V is TRBV9; the match to TRBD1 covers 8 bases. The sequence derives from an adult woman who had mild COVID-19 (a few samples of this study predate the infection). Cell type and time point are not known. CDR3 amino acids: CASSPRRTGSYGYTF. CDR3 coding DNA: TGTGCCAGCAGCCCCCGAAGGACAGGGAGCTATGGCTACACCTTC.